This T cell receptor (beta chain) was captured in a study of CD8 T cells in ankylosing spondylitis. CDR1 is DFQATT and CDR2 is SNEGSKA in the germline V gene (reference sequence). V lost 5 bases, J lost 1 base, and 10 bases stayed unmatched. This CDR3 has 15 amino acids. Regarding the study as a whole: Ankylosing spondylitis blood appeared to carry a characteristic TCR beta motif of several highly homologous variants.

On this clonotype itself: Its matching antigen is unknown.

TCRdb processed the 5' RACE reads anew with MiXCR; each CDR3 protein has one entry. Found here are more than 650,000 distinct CDR3 sequences, 12% of them singletons; the top ten hold 0.51%. The rearrangement uses TRBV20-1 and TRBJ2-5, with TRBD2 matching 7 bases. Sequencing was carried out using blood, either unsorted or a sorted T cell fraction (not recorded which). The clonotype comes from a male donor with ankylosing spondylitis. CDR3 coding DNA: TGCAGTGCTGAAAAGGCTACTAGCGCCCAAGAGACCCAGTACTTC. Translation gives CSAEKATSAQETQYF.